Below, one T cell receptor (beta chain) is given with its context. Its antigen is still unknown. Sampled while nominally healthy, donors likely had unrecorded immune exposures. This entry is derived from a study of cytomegalovirus exposure and HLA in healthy donors. Across the whole study: From HLA-typed donors, an early data release held roughly 80 million unique TCRs.

Study observations and caveats: CMV serostatus was the sole immune exposure data available. About 87% or about 30% of the time was how often most TCR beta V segments were productive, according to an earlier analysis.

The CDR3 sequence is 14 residues long. The germline V gene has CDR1 SGDLS and CDR2 YYNGEE. V was clipped by 3 bases and J by 4 bases; unmatched bases: 3. The PCR ran on 60 Vbeta and 13 Jbeta primers. TCRdb keeps only in-frame clones here, not all; method: immunoSEQ multiplex PCR. The sample includes tens of thousands of clones, about 72% of them seen just once. Sample: PBMCs. The J gene is TRBJ1-3, the V gene TRBV9, with 8 nucleotides matching TRBD1. This TCR came from a man aged 35 to 55 in good health and CMV-seropositive. Here the CDR3 reads CASSADREGNTIYF. CDR3 nucleotides: TGTGCCAGCAGCGCGGACAGGGAGGGAAACACCATATATTTT. Together with reference TRBV9 and TRBJ1-3, the CDR3 gives the full variable domain: DSGVTQTPKHLITATGQRVTLRCSPRSGDLSVYWYQQSLDQGLQFLIQYYNGEERAKGNILERFSAQQFPDLHSELNLSSLELGDSALYFCASSADREGNTIYFGEGSWLTVV.